These 14 T cell receptor beta chains originate from one sample sequenced in a study of T cells in Graves' hyperthyroidism and ophthalmopathy. RNA transcripts provided the source from which TCR beta CDR3 regions were amplified. Carried out on the TCR CDR3, a first-round RT-PCR used the HTBI primer set. TCRdb reanalysed the multiplex PCR reads using MiXCR and keeps one entry per CDR3 protein. The table has over 650,000 distinct CDR3 sequences, 15% to 20% seen once; the top ten hold about 8.4%. The sample comprised blood. The receptors stem from a man between 18 and 35 years old with Graves' hyperthyroidism.

This clonotype was recorded at least ten times. V is TRBV20-1 and J is TRBJ2-7, with D maybe TRBD2 (6 bases). CDR1 and CDR2 (germline): DFQATT, SNEGSKA (reference sequence). Trimming pared 5 bases from V and 1 base from J, leaving 15 bases between. CDR3 length equals 14 residues. The CDR3 sequence is CSASGTGLSYEQYF. The CDR3, as DNA: TGCAGTGCTTCCGGGACTGGTTTATCCTACGAGCAGTACTTC.

This clonotype has just a few counts. This sequence joins TRBV11-3 and TRBJ2-1, with TRBD2 matching 12 bases. The CDR3 has 16 amino acids. The germline V gene encodes CDR1 SGHNT and CDR2 YENEEA. After removal of 5 bases from V and 0 bases from J, the junction contained 2 bases not matched to a gene. The CDR3 DNA is TGTGCCAGCAGCCGGACTAGCGGGGTCTCCTACAATGAGCAGTTCTTC. This translates into CASSRTSGVSYNEQFF.

The chain couples TRBV29-1 to TRBJ2-3; 7 positions match TRBD1. This CDR3 has 13 residues. Looked up from germline, CDR1 is SQVTM and CDR2 is ANQGSEA. J lost 5 bases, V lost 7 bases, and 9 bases had no gene match. In DNA, the CDR3 is TGCAGCGGGGGCAGACAGGGAGTAGATACGCAGTATTTT. Amino acids: CSGGRQGVDTQYF.

The CDR3 loop is CASSFDRGSGNTEAFF. The CDR3 nucleotides are TGCGCCAGCAGCTTTGACAGGGGGTCGGGGAACACTGAAGCTTTCTTT. V usage is TRBV5-1 and J usage is TRBJ1-1; 9 positions agree with TRBD1. Germline trimming cut 2 bases from V and 1 base from J; bases unmatched to any gene: 6. The CDR3 is 16 residues long. Per germline, CDR1 SGHRS and CDR2 YFSETQ.

The chain has TRBV29-1 and TRBJ2-1; TRBD1 might be the D (6 bases). The CDR3 is 13 residues long. Deletions cut 3 bases from V and 4 bases from J, with 10 bases between. Germline V lookup: CDR1 SQVTM, CDR2 ANQGSEA. The CDR3 loop reads CSVDRTAYNEQFF. CDR3 in DNA: TGCAGCGTTGACCGGACAGCGTACAATGAGCAGTTCTTC.

The V and J genes are TRBV6-1 and TRBJ2-3; 9 bases agree with TRBD2. The V and J ends lost 3 bases and 5 bases, in that order; junction bases with no gene match: 12. This CDR3 is built from 17 residues. Germline V gene data show CDR1 as MNHNS and CDR2 as SASEGT. The DNA of the CDR3 is TGTGCCAGCAGTGACACTCCGGGCGGGAGGGGTATAGATACGCAGTATTTT. The encoded protein is CASSDTPGGRGIDTQYF.

In this sample, this clonotype turned up many times. V usage is TRBV6-2 or TRBV6-3 and J usage is TRBJ2-3, with 7 bases that match TRBD1. After removal of 4 bases from V and 1 base from J, the junction contained 11 bases not matched to a gene. The CDR3 spans 17 residues. Germline loops: CDR1 MNHEY, CDR2 SVGEGT. Written as DNA, the CDR3 is TGTGCCAGCAGTTCCCTCGACAGGGTTCTTCGCACAGATACGCAGTATTTT. It translates to CASSSLDRVLRTDTQYF.

The chain is built from TRBV5-5 and TRBJ2-5; D remains unclear. This CDR3 is 15 amino acids long. Germline-derived CDR1 and CDR2 are SGHKS and YYEKEE (reference sequence). V shed 2 bases and J shed 3 bases, with 14 bases lying between them. The CDR3 spells CASSFSRRVEETQYF. The DNA for the CDR3 is TGTGCCAGCAGCTTTAGCAGGAGAGTTGAAGAGACCCAGTACTTC.

This chain uses TRBV6-9 with TRBJ2-5; D perhaps matches TRBD2 (6 bases). CDR1 MNHGY and CDR2 SVAAGI come from the germline V gene. The V end was cut by 3 bases, the J end by 2 bases, with 16 bases between. The CDR3 spans 16 residues. The CDR3 is CASSYWGRGGQETQYF. DNA for the CDR3: TGTGCCAGCAGTTACTGGGGGAGAGGAGGGCAAGAGACCCAGTACTTC.

Remarks on this clonotype: This may be a read error, as it is one base from a much larger clone. This chain uses TRBV2 with TRBJ1-4, with D possibly TRBD1 on 6 matching bases. This CDR3 contains 15 residues. V shed 4 bases and J shed 10 bases, with 19 bases lying between them. In germline, CDR1 is SNHLY, CDR2 FYNNEI. CDR3: CASSGDGGRYGKLFF. CDR3 in DNA: TGTGCCAGCAGTGGCGACGGGGGGCGGTATGGAAAACTGTTTTTT.

This clonotype was observed a few times. The CDR3 DNA sequence: TGCGCCAGCAGCCAAGAGTATGTTCGGAGACTAGCGGGAGGGCCCGGGTACAATGAGCAGTTCTTC. Amino acid sequence: CASSQEYVRRLAGGPGYNEQFF. This sequence joins TRBV4-1 and TRBJ2-1; 14 nucleotides match TRBD2. Per the germline V gene, CDR1 is MGHRA and CDR2 is YSYEKL. This CDR3 is 22 amino acids long. After removal of 0 bases from V and 4 bases from J, the junction contained 17 bases not matched to a gene.

This clonotype was counted many times. J is TRBJ1-5 and V is TRBV2; 7 bases are shared with TRBD1. The CDR3 length is 12 residues. Germline assignment: CDR1 SNHLY and CDR2 FYNNEI. After removal of 5 bases from V and 10 bases from J, the junction contained 5 bases not matched to a gene. The CDR3 loop reads CASSPTGEPQHF. Here the CDR3 DNA reads TGTGCCAGCAGTCCCACAGGGGAACCCCAGCATTTT.

This clonotype was counted ten times or more. This sequence joins TRBV30 and TRBJ1-1; no firm D call. The CDR3 is 12 residues long. CDR1 GTSNPN and CDR2 SVGIG come from the germline V gene (reference sequence). Trimming shortened V by 0 bases and J by 1 base, and 3 bases separated the two germline ends. This CDR3 is CAWSVKNTEAFF. In DNA, the CDR3 is TGTGCCTGGAGTGTTAAGAACACTGAAGCTTTCTTT.

The chain recombines TRBV6-5 with TRBJ1-5, with a possible D match to TRBD1 (5 bases). This CDR3 is 14 amino acids long. Trimming shortened V by 5 bases and J by 8 bases, and 16 bases separated the two germline ends. Germline CDR1 and CDR2: MNHEY and SVGAGI. DNA for the CDR3: TGTGCCAGCAGTCACCGGGGGGGGATGGAGCCCCAGCATTTT. Residues: CASSHRGGMEPQHF.